The 23 T cell receptor beta chains in this list originate from one sample, sequenced in a study of diagnostic markers for celiac disease. TCRdb re-called the reads; one entry per CDR3 protein, DNA not given. This sample lists several thousand distinct CDR3 sequences; its ten largest clones have approximately 6.3%. Sequencing was carried out using either unsorted cells or a sorted T cell fraction (not recorded which). These receptors were obtained from a human donor. This table probably holds off-target reads from a library built for another chain.

This clonotype is called medium-sized (0.01 to 0.1%) based on its frequency. The V and J genes are TRBV5-6 and TRBJ1-4; absent DNA, TCRdb's TRBD1 call cannot be checked. The CDR3 spans 15 residues. Germline V gene lookup returns CDR1 SGHDT and CDR2 YYEEEE. The CDR3 reads CASSPRLAGANPLFF.

According to its frequency, this clonotype is medium-sized. This chain joins TRBV10-3 and TRBJ1-2; there is no DNA to check the TCRdb D call of TRBD1. This CDR3 is built from 16 residues. Germline CDR1 is ENHRY and CDR2 is SYGVKD. This chain's CDR3 is CAISESRGATNYGYTF.

This chain links TRBV4-2 with TRBJ1-1. CDR1 is LGHNA, CDR2 YNFKEQ, per germline. The CDR3 is 15 amino acids. The CDR3 here is CASSQDARRSTEAFF.

Considering frequency, this clonotype is medium-sized. This rearrangement joins TRBV20-1 to TRBJ2-1; the D call of TRBD1 rests on TCRdb alone, since no DNA is present to check it. Germline V CDR1 and CDR2: DFQATT, SNEGSKA (reference sequence). The CDR3 is made up of 14 amino acids. The CDR3 protein is CSATGPGRYNEQFF.

CDR3 sequence reads: CASGALNWDSNQPQHF. V gene TRBV6-1 combines with J gene TRBJ1-5; as DNA is missing, the TRBD1 call by TCRdb cannot be tested. The CDR3 consists of 16 residues. Germline V gives CDR1 MNHNS, CDR2 SASEGT.

This chain joins TRBV7-3 and TRBJ2-3; TCRdb proposes TRBD2, but this gene call is untestable without DNA. Germline lookup yields CDR1 SGHTA and CDR2 FQGTGA. This CDR3 contains 15 residues. CDR3 amino acids: CASSSSGTSTDTQYF.

The chain joins TRBV5-1 to TRBJ2-5; the D call from TCRdb, TRBD2, cannot be confirmed without DNA. The germline V gene encodes CDR1 SGHRS and CDR2 YFSETQ. The CDR3 is made up of 15 amino acids. This chain's CDR3 is CASSLANPSVETQYF.

By frequency, this clonotype registers medium-sized. CDR3 region: CASTTAVRGAEQYF. The chain has TRBV28 and TRBJ2-7; TCRdb proposes TRBD1, but this gene call is untestable without DNA. The CDR3 spans 14 residues. Germline V gene lookup returns CDR1 MDHEN and CDR2 SYDVKM.

The chain joins TRBV2 to TRBJ1-2. The CDR3 spans 14 residues. Germline V gene lookup returns CDR1 SNHLY and CDR2 FYNNEI. The chain's CDR3 is CASRKGVTSHGYTF. The entire variable domain, with the rest obtained from reference TRBV2 and TRBJ1-2, is as follows: EPEVTQTPSHQVTQMGQEVILRCVPISNHLYFYWYRQILGQKVEFLVSFYNNEISEKSEIFDDQFSVERPDGSNFTLKIRSTKLEDSAMYFCASRKGVTSHGYTFGSGTRLTVV.

The rearrangement joins TRBV20-1 to TRBJ2-7; TCRdb gives TRBD1 as the D gene, but with no DNA this cannot be confirmed. This CDR3 has 14 residues. CDR1 and CDR2 from the germline V gene are DFQATT and SNEGSKA (reference sequence). CDR3 amino acids: CSAVPGQVIYEQYF.

This chain connects TRBV5-1 to TRBJ1-2; as DNA is missing, the TRBD1 call by TCRdb cannot be tested. The CDR3 loop spans 15 amino acids. CDR1 and CDR2 (germline): SGHRS, YFSETQ. The chain's CDR3 is CASSFELWTSGGYTF.

Here the CDR3 reads CSARAAYGDTQYF. The genes are TRBV20-1 and TRBJ2-3. CDR1 and CDR2 from the germline V gene are DFQATT and SNEGSKA (reference sequence). The CDR3 extends over 13 amino acids.

V gene TRBV2 combines with J gene TRBJ2-3; TCRdb's D call, TRBD2, is unchecked because there is no DNA. This CDR3 has 18 amino acids. Germline loops: CDR1 SNHLY, CDR2 FYNNEI. The chain's CDR3 is CASSSPWTWREGTDTQYF.

The chain is built from TRBV25-1 and TRBJ1-2. Germline CDR1 MGHDK, CDR2 SYGVNS. The CDR3 sequence is 12 residues long. CDR3: CASSRDFSGYTF.

The chain links TRBV5-5 to TRBJ2-3; TCRdb picks TRBD1, but there is no DNA to check that call. CDR3 length: 18 amino acids. Germline CDR1 is SGHKS and CDR2 is YYEKEE (reference sequence). The chain's CDR3 is CASSLSPRGRERSDTQYF.

J is TRBJ2-2 and V is TRBV9; lacking DNA, the TRBD2 call made by TCRdb goes unchecked. Germline V gene lookup returns CDR1 SGDLS and CDR2 YYNGEE. This CDR3 contains 18 residues. The CDR3 here is CASSPRGGMDWDTGELFF.

This clonotype ranks as medium-sized (0.01 to 0.1%) in terms of frequency. The chain is built from TRBV6-6 and TRBJ1-1; the D gene TCRdb calls, TRBD1, cannot be checked with no DNA. Germline-derived CDR1 and CDR2 are MNHNY and SVGAGI (reference sequence). The length of the CDR3 is 15 residues. CDR3 amino acids: CASSYGTGGNTEAFF.

This clonotype is deemed medium-sized by its frequency. This sequence joins TRBV10-3 and TRBJ2-2; TCRdb's D call of TRBD1 is untestable without DNA. The CDR3 is 15 amino acids. In germline, CDR1 is ENHRY, CDR2 SYGVKD. The CDR3 loop reads CATYTGTANTGELFF.

V and J are TRBV7-2 and TRBJ2-3; TCRdb's assignment of TRBD1 cannot be checked, as there is no DNA. The CDR3 is 15 amino acids. CDR1 is SGHTA, CDR2 FQGNSA, per germline. CDR3 amino acids: CASSLRAMGADTQYF.

The chain has TRBV7-2 and TRBJ2-5; the TRBD1 assignment by TCRdb is unverifiable without DNA. CDR3 length: 16 residues. Looked up from germline, CDR1 is SGHTA and CDR2 is FQGNSA. CDR3 loop: CASSLAWFRGQETQYF.

Considering frequency, this clonotype is medium-sized (0.01 to 0.1%). This chain uses TRBV5-6 with TRBJ2-5; TCRdb gives TRBD1 as the D gene, but with no DNA this cannot be confirmed. The CDR3 has 17 residues. CDR1 and CDR2 (germline): SGHDT, YYEEEE. CDR3 loop: CASSLAQGGASHETQYF.

According to its frequency, this clonotype is medium-sized (0.01 to 0.1%). The rearrangement uses TRBV18 and TRBJ2-1. The CDR3 is 15 amino acids. Per germline, CDR1 KGHSH and CDR2 LQKENI. CDR3 amino acids: CASSPTDITYNEQFF.

The chain recombines TRBV6-2 or TRBV6-3 with TRBJ2-1; TCRdb's D call of TRBD1 is untestable without DNA. The CDR3 extends over 15 amino acids. Germline V lookup: CDR1 MNHEY, CDR2 SVGEGT. The CDR3 loop is CASNIAGGAFHEQFF.